This passage covers 6 T cell receptor beta chains from one sample sequenced in a study of Ad26.COV2.S vaccination and SARS-CoV-2 variants. Specified treatment: about 20 received Ad26.COV2.S at low or high dose, single or two shots; roughly 5 received placebo; per-sample allocation not given. It was on day 63 after the first vaccine or placebo injection that samples were taken. Profiling relied on immunoSEQ multiplex PCR, and the TCRdb table lists in-frame clones only, not all of them. The sample holds some 400,000 clones; approximately 89% are singletons and the top ten take under 2%. This specimen was peripheral blood, taken in a trial of Ad26.COV2.S vaccine versus placebo. These receptors all stem from a person between 18 and 65 years old who received the Ad26.COV2.S COVID-19 vaccine or a placebo.

The chain links TRBV5-4 to TRBJ2-3; 7 bases are a match to TRBD1. The V gene's germline CDR1 is SGHNT and CDR2 YYREEE (reference sequence). The CDR3 is made up of 14 amino acids. The V and J ends lost 4 bases and 7 bases, in that order; junction bases with no gene match: 9. The CDR3: CASSPDLDRYTQYF. The DNA for the CDR3 is TGTGCCAGCAGCCCCGACCTGGACAGGTATACGCAGTATTTT.

CDR3 loop: CASRTGSSYEQYF. DNA of the CDR3: TGCGCCAGCAGGACAGGGAGCTCCTACGAGCAGTACTTC. V is TRBV5-1 and J is TRBJ2-7, with 7 nucleotides matching TRBD1. The CDR3 runs to 13 residues. Germline CDR1 SGHRS, CDR2 YFSETQ. Trimming at V came to 5 bases and at J to 0 bases, leaving 2 bases not matched to a gene.

This chain uses TRBV30 with TRBJ1-1; unclear D gene. Per the germline V gene, CDR1 is GTSNPN and CDR2 is SVGIG (reference sequence). V gave up 5 bases and J gave up 4 bases, with 8 bases separating them. The CDR3 contains 11 residues. DNA of the CDR3: TGTGCCTGGGGAGGGTTCACTGAAGCTTTCTTT. This sequence encodes CAWGGFTEAFF.

The chain couples TRBV7-2 to TRBJ2-3; D is perhaps TRBD1 or TRBD2 (5 bases each). V was trimmed by 2 bases and J by 6 bases, leaving 18 bases between them. The V gene's germline CDR1 is SGHTA and CDR2 FQGNSA. The CDR3 is 16 amino acids. This CDR3 reads CASSLSFVGEGDTQYF. The CDR3, as DNA: TGTGCCAGCAGCTTATCCTTCGTGGGGGAAGGCGATACGCAGTATTTT.

The chain recombines TRBV6-1 with TRBJ2-5; D is undetermined. Deletions cut 3 bases from V and 7 bases from J, with 3 bases between. CDR1 and CDR2 (germline): MNHNS, SASEGT. The CDR3 is made up of 10 amino acids. The CDR3 spells CASSDLTQYF. CDR3 sequence (DNA): TGTGCCAGCAGTGATTTGACCCAGTACTTC.

The V and J genes are TRBV6-5 and TRBJ1-6; 7 bases align to TRBD1. After removal of 7 bases from V and 6 bases from J, the junction contained 6 bases not matched to a gene. The CDR3 spans 14 residues. The germline gives CDR1 MNHEY, CDR2 SVGAGI. CDR3 protein: CASKQGTFNSPLHF. The DNA for the CDR3 is TGTGCCAGCAAACAGGGGACTTTTAATTCACCCCTCCACTTT.